What follows is one T cell receptor beta chain and its context. The antigen is not known. The data belong to a study of T cells in Graves' hyperthyroidism and ophthalmopathy. V lost 4 bases, J lost 3 bases, and 15 bases lay in between. This CDR3 comprises 15 residues. Germline assignment: CDR1 MNHEY and CDR2 SVGAGI. Amplification of TCR beta CDR3 regions was performed using RNA transcripts as template. The TCR CDR3 first-round RT-PCR relied on the HTBI primer set. TCRdb re-analysed the multiplex PCR reads in MiXCR, keeping a single row per CDR3 protein. This repertoire shows approximately 870,000 distinct CDR3 sequences, roughly 40% found once; its top ten account for 8.9%. Hyperthyroidism in the patients, aged 18 to 65, was newly diagnosed and under 2 months in duration. Diagnoses were made from clinical symptoms, serum measures (thyroxine and TRAb), thyroid ultrasound and orbital computed tomography.

Study results and limitations: Clonotypes that were expanded in thyroid above 0.001 mostly appeared in blood too.

The receptor was derived from a man between 18 and 29 years old with Graves' hyperthyroidism. This chain uses TRBV6-5 with TRBJ1-2; no clear D. Sequencing was carried out using blood. The CDR3 DNA reads TGTGCCAGCAGTTCATACCAGGAAGGGTACTATGGCTACACCTTC. Translating it yields CASSSYQEGYYGYTF.